This T cell receptor (beta chain) came from a study of T cells in tuberculosis. Study in general: CD1B tetramers identified T cells specific for mycobacterial lipid GMM.

No alpha-beta pairing information exists for these sequences. Sequencing used immunoSEQ multiplex PCR; TCRdb keeps in-frame clones, though not all of them. The table has 55,000 to 65,000 clones, 65% to 90% seen once. This CDR3 region has 16 residues. Cells were sorted from thawed PBMC rested overnight and stained with GMM-loaded CD1B tetramer, viability dye and anti-CD3. CD1B tetramers were loaded with Rhodococcus equi-derived C32 glucose monomycolate. Tetramer-negative cells, around 92,000 per donor, were also sorted. The material sequenced was CD1b-GMM tetramer-negative cells sorted from PBMCs. The sequence was collected from an adult woman with latent tuberculosis. The J gene is TRBJ2-1, the V gene TRBV21-1; the table's D call TRBD2 went unverified against the DNA. TRBV21-1 is classified as a pseudogene. In nucleotides, the CDR3 is TGTGCCAGCAGGTTTGGGGGGCGGGGGTCCGGAAATGAGCAGTTCTTC. Its protein is CASRFGGRGSGNEQFF.